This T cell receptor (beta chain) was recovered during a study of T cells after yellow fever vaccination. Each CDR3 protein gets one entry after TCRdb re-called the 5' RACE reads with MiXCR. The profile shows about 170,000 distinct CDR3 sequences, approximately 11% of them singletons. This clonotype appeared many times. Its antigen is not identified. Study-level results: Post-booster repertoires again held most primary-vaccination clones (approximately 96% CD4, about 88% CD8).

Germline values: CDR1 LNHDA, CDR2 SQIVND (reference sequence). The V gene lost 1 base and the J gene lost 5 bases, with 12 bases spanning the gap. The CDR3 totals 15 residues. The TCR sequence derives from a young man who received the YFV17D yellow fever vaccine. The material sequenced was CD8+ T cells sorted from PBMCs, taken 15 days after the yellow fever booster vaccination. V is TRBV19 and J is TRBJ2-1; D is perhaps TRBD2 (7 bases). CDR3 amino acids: CASSIGGGGHNEQFF. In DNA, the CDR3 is TGTGCCAGTAGTATAGGGGGCGGGGGCCACAATGAGCAGTTCTTC.